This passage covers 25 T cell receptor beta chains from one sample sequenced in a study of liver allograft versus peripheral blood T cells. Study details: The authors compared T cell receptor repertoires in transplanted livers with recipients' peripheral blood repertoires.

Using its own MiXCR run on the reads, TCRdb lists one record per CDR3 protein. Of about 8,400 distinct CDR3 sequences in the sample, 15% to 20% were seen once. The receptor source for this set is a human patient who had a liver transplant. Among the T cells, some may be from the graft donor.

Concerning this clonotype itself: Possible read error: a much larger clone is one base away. For the CDR3, the DNA is TGTGCCAGCAGCTTGGGGGTTAAAAACGATGAGCAGTTCTTC. It codes for CASSLGVKNDEQFF. The chain is built from TRBV5-4 and TRBJ2-1; D not certain. The CDR3 covers 14 residues. Deletions cut 0 bases from V and 8 bases from J, with 12 bases between. Germline CDR1 reads SGHNT; CDR2 reads YYREEE (reference sequence).

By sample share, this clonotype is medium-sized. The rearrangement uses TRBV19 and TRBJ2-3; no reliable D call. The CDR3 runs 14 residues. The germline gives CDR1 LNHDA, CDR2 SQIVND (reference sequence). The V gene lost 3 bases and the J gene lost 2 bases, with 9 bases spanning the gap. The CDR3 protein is CASSMAANTDTQYF. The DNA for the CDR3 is TGTGCCAGTAGTATGGCGGCTAACACAGATACGCAGTATTTT.

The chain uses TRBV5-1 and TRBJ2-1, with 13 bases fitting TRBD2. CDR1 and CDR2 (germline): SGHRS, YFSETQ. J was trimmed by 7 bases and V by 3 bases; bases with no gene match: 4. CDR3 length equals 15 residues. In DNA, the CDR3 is TGCGCCAGCAGCTCGGGACTAGCGGGACAAAATGAGCAGTTCTTC. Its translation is CASSSGLAGQNEQFF.

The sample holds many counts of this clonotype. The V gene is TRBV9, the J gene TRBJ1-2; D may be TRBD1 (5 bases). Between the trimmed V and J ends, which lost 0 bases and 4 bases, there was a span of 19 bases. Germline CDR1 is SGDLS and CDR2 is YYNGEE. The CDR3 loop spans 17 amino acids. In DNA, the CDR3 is TGTGCCAGCAGCGTAGGAATATTGGGGGTCGGGGCCTATGGCTACACCTTC. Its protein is CASSVGILGVGAYGYTF.

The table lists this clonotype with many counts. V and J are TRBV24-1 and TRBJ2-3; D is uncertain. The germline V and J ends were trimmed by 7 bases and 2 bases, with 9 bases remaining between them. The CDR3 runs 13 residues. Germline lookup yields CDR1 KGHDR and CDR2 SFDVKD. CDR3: CATSVDHTDTQYF. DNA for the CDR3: TGTGCCACCAGCGTAGATCACACAGATACGCAGTATTTT.

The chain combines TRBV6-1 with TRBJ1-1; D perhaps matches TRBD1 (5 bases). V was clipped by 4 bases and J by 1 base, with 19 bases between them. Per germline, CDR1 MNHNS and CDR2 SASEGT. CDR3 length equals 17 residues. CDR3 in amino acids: CASSVVQGRISNTEAFF. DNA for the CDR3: TGTGCCAGCAGTGTAGTCCAGGGACGGATCTCGAACACTGAAGCTTTCTTT.

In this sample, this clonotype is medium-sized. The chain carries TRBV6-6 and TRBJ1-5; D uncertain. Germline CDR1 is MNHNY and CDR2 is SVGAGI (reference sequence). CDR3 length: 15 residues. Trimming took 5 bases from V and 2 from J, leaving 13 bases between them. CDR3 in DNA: TGTGCCAGCAGTGAACGGGGTGGAGGCAATCAGCCCCAGCATTTT. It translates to CASSERGGGNQPQHF.

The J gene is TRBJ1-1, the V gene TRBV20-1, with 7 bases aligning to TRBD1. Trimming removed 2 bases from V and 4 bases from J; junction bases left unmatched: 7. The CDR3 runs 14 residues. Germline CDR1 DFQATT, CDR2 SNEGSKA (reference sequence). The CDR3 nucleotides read TGCAGTGCTAGACCCGGGACAGCCGCCACTGAAGCTTTCTTT. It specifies CSARPGTAATEAFF.

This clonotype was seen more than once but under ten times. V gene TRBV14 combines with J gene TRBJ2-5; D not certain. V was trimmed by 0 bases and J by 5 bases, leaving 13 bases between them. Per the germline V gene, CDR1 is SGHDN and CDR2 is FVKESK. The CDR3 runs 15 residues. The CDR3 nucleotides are TGTGCCAGCAGCCAAGATCGACGGGCGGTCGAGACCCAGTACTTC. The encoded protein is CASSQDRRAVETQYF.

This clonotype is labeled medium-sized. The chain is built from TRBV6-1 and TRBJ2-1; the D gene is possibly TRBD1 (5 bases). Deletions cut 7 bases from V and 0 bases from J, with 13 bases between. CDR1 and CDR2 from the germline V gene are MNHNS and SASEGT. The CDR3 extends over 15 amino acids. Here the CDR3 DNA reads TGTGCCAGCAAACTGGGGCTAAGCTCCTACAATGAGCAGTTCTTC. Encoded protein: CASKLGLSSYNEQFF.

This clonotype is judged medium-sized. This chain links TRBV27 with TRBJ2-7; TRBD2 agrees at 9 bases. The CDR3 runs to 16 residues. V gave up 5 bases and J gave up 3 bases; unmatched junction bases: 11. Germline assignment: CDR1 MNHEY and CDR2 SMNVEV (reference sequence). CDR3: CASSPRGRGGRYEQYF. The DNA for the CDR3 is TGTGCCAGCAGTCCCCGCGGGCGGGGGGGCCGCTACGAGCAGTACTTC.

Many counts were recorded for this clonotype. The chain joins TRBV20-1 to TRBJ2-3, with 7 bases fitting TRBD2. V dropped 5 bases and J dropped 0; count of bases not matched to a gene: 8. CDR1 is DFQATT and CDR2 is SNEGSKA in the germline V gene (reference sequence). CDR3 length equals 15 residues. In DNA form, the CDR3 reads TGCAGTGCTCCCCGGGGTAGCGGGAGCACAGATACGCAGTATTTT. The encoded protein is CSAPRGSGSTDTQYF.

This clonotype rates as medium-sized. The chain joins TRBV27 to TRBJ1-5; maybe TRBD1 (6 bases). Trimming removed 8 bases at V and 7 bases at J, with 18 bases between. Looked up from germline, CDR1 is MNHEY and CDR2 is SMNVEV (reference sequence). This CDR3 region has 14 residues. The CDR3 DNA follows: TGTGCCAGCTCCTTGTTGGGGGGCTTGCAGCCCCAGCATTTT. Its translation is CASSLLGGLQPQHF.

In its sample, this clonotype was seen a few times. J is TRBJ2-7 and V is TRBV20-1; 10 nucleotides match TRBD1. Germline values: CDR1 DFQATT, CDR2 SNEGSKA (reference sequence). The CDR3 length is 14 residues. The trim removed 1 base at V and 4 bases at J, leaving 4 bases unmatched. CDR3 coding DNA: TGCAGTGCTAGAGTGGGACAGGGGTTGTACGAGCAGTACTTC. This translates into CSARVGQGLYEQYF.

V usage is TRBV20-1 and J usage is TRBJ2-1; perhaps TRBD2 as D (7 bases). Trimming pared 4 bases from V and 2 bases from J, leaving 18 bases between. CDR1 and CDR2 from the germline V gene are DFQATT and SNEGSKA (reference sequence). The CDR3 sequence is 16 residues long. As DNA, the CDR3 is TGCAGTGCTAAGAATAGCGGAGGGGGGGCCTACAATGAGCAGTTCTTC. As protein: CSAKNSGGGAYNEQFF.

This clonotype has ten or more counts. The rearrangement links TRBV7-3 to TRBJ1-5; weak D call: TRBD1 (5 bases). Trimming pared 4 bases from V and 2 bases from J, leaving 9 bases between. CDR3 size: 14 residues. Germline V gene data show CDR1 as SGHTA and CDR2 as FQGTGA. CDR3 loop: CASSSRVGNQPQHF. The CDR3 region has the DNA TGTGCCAGCAGCTCCAGGGTAGGCAATCAGCCCCAGCATTTT.

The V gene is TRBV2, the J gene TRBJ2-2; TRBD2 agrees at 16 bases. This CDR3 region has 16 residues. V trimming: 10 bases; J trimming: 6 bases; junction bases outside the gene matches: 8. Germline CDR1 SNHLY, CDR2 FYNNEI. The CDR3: CATKSGTSGGAGELFF. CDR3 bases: TGTGCCACCAAATCCGGGACTAGCGGGGGGGCCGGGGAGCTGTTTTTT.

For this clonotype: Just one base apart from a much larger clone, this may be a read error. This chain's CDR3 is CASSSLTGGRDTDTQYF. Here the CDR3 DNA reads TGTGCCAGCAGTTCGCTAACGGGGGGGCGTGACACAGATACGCAGTATTTT. The chain recombines TRBV28 with TRBJ2-3; 8 positions match TRBD2. Trimming at V came to 4 bases and at J to 2 bases, leaving 11 bases not matched to a gene. The length of the CDR3 is 17 residues. Germline CDR1 is MDHEN and CDR2 is SYDVKM.

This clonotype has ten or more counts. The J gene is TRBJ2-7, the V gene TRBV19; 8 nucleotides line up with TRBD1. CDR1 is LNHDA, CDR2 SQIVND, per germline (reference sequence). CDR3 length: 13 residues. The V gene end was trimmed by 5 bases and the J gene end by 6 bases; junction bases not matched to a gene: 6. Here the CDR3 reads CASSRTGLTEQYF. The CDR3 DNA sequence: TGTGCCAGTAGTCGGACAGGGTTAACCGAGCAGTACTTC.

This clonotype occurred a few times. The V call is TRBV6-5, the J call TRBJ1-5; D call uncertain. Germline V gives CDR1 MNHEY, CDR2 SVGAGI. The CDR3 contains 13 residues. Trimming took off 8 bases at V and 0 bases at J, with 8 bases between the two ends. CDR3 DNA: TGTGCCAGCGCTCGGTATAGCAATCAGCCCCAGCATTTT. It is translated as CASARYSNQPQHF.

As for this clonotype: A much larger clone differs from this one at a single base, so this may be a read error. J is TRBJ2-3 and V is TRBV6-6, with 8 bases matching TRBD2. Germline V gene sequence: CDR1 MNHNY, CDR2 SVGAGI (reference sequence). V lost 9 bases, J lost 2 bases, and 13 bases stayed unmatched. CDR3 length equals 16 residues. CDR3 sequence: CARSSILADDTDTQYF. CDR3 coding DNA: TGTGCCAGAAGCTCAATACTAGCGGATGACACAGATACGCAGTATTTT.

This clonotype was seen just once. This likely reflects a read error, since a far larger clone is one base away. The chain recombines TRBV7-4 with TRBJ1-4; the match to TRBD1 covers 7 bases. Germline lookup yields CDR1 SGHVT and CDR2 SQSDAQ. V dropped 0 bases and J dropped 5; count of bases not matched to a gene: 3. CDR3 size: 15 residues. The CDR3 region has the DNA TGTGCCAGCAGCTTAGCGCAGGGACAGAATGAAAAACTGTTTTTT. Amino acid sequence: CASSLAQGQNEKLFF. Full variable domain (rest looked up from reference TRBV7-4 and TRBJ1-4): GAGVSQSPRYKVAKRGRDVALRCDSISGHVTLYWYRQTLGQGSEVLTYSQSDAQRDKSGRPSGRFSAERPERSVSTLKIQRTEQGDSAVYLCASSLAQGQNEKLFFGSGTQLSVL.

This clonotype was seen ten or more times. The CDR3 region has the DNA TGTGCCAGCAGTTCAAGGGTTCTTTTTTACGAGCAGTACTTC. Its translation: CASSSRVLFYEQYF. This chain joins TRBV12-3 or TRBV12-4 and TRBJ2-7; no clear D. V was trimmed by 4 bases and J by 4 bases, leaving 14 bases between them. This CDR3 is built from 14 residues.

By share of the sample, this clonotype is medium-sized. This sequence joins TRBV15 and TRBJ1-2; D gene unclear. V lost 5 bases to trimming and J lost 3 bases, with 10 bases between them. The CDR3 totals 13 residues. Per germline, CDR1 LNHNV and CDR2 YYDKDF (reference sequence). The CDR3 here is CATSPIRDYGYTF. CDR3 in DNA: TGTGCCACCAGCCCGATCCGCGACTATGGCTACACCTTC. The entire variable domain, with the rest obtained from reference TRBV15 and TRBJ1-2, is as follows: DAMVIQNPRYQVTQFGKPVTLSCSQTLNHNVMYWYQQKSSQAPKLLFHYYDKDFNNEADTPDNFQSRRPNTSFCFLDIRSPGLGDTAMYLCATSPIRDYGYTFGSGTRLTVV.

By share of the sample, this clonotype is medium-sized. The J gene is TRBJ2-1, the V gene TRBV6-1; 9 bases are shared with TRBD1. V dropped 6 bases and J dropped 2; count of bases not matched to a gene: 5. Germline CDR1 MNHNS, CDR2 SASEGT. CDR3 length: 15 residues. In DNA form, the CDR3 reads TGTGCCAGCAGCCGGGACAGGGATACCTACAATGAGCAGTTCTTC. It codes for CASSRDRDTYNEQFF.